Below, 10 T cell receptor beta chains from the same sample are listed, as sequenced in a study of graft-versus-host responses after intestinal transplantation. Only in-frame clones appear in the TCRdb table, and some are missing; sequencing was by immunoSEQ multiplex PCR. The sample has more than 90,000 clones; about 93% are singletons. These TCRs' antigens remain unknown. The sequencing used unstimulated CD8+ T cells sorted from spleen or lymph node cells, collected before intestinal transplant. Every receptor here comes from a human donor who received an intestinal transplant.

The J gene is TRBJ2-1, the V gene TRBV4-2; D perhaps matches TRBD1 (5 bases). Germline V gives CDR1 LGHNA, CDR2 YNFKEQ. The V and J ends lost 1 base and 4 bases respectively, with 5 bases between them. The CDR3 has 13 residues. This CDR3 is CASSQGQYNEQFF. The DNA for the CDR3 is TGTGCCAGCAGCCAAGGACAGTACAATGAGCAGTTCTTC.

The chain joins TRBV4-1 to TRBJ2-5; 10 positions agree with TRBD2. Unmatched junction bases numbered 4, after V lost 10 bases and J lost 2 bases. The CDR3 length is 13 residues. The germline V gene has CDR1 MGHRA and CDR2 YSYEKL. The CDR3 DNA follows: TGCGCCATAATACTAGCGGGGCAAGAGACCCAGTACTTC. It codes for CAIILAGQETQYF.

This chain joins TRBV27 and TRBJ2-5; D perhaps matches TRBD1 (6 bases). Germline V gives CDR1 MNHEY, CDR2 SMNVEV (reference sequence). This CDR3 has 17 amino acids. The V and J ends lost 8 bases and 4 bases respectively, with 26 bases between them. The CDR3 region has the DNA TGTGCCAGCGCATGGGGAGTGTATTCAGGGGTAGGAGAGACCCAGTACTTC. Translated, it gives CASAWGVYSGVGETQYF.

The rearrangement links TRBV6-1 to TRBJ2-7, with TRBD1 as a possible D gene (5 bases). Germline CDR1 MNHNS, CDR2 SASEGT. The CDR3 covers 12 residues. Trimming shortened V by 5 bases and J by 0 bases, and 5 bases separated the two germline ends. CDR3 nucleotide sequence: TGTGCCAGCAGTCAGGGCTCCTACGAGCAGTACTTC. Translation gives CASSQGSYEQYF.

This chain connects TRBV30 to TRBJ2-7; D may be TRBD2 (5 bases). CDR3 size: 13 residues. V shed 0 bases and J shed 5 bases, with 11 bases lying between them. Germline V gene sequence: CDR1 GTSNPN, CDR2 SVGIG (reference sequence). The CDR3 region has the DNA TGTGCCTGGAGTGTAGGCAGCGGTAACGAGCAGTACTTC. Amino acid sequence: CAWSVGSGNEQYF.

This clone was found once. The V gene is TRBV11-2, the J gene TRBJ2-1, with TRBD1 identical over 8 bases. The CDR3 has 16 residues. Germline assignment: CDR1 SGHAT and CDR2 FQNNGV. V was pared by 3 bases and J by 1 base, with 5 bases of the junction left unmatched. CDR3 amino acids: CASSLAGQGSYNEQFF. The CDR3 bases are TGTGCCAGCAGCTTGGCCGGACAGGGTTCCTACAATGAGCAGTTCTTC.

Regarding this clone: The sample has other DNA sequences that encode this CDR3 too. The rearrangement links TRBV4-3 to TRBJ1-5; no definite D call. V shed 0 bases and J shed 4 bases, with 10 bases lying between them. CDR3 length: 15 amino acids. Germline CDR1 LGHNA, CDR2 YSLEER. CDR3: CASSQDLGGNQPQHF. For the CDR3, the DNA is TGCGCCAGCAGCCAAGATTTGGGAGGGAATCAGCCCCAGCATTTT.

This rearrangement joins TRBV6-1 to TRBJ2-2; 8 bases fit TRBD2. The CDR3 spans 15 residues. Germline CDR1 is MNHNS and CDR2 is SASEGT. The V gene end was trimmed by 4 bases and the J gene end by 6 bases; junction bases not matched to a gene: 7. CDR3 bases: TGTGCCAGCAGTGTGAGCGGGGGCGGGGCCGGGGAGCTGTTTTTT. Its translation is CASSVSGGGAGELFF.

The chain couples TRBV29-1 to TRBJ2-1; 8 bases match TRBD1. This CDR3 has 16 amino acids. V shed 3 bases, J shed 8 bases, and the junction held 15 bases outside the gene matches. Germline V gives CDR1 SQVTM, CDR2 ANQGSEA. In DNA, the CDR3 is TGCAGCGTTGAGGGAGGCGTCAGGGGGCTAGGTGATGAGCAGTTCTTC. It translates to CSVEGGVRGLGDEQFF.

This chain connects TRBV6-1 to TRBJ2-7; the D is unclear. CDR1 is MNHNS and CDR2 is SASEGT in the germline V gene. This CDR3 has 12 residues. Trimming left V 7 bases short and J 0 bases short, with 7 bases between. The CDR3 reads CASKLSSYEQYF. The CDR3 nucleotides read TGTGCCAGCAAACTAAGCTCCTACGAGCAGTACTTC.